This T cell receptor beta chain was retrieved from a study of blood T cell repertoires in COVID-19. For the study at large: Samples taken during acute and convalescent COVID-19 were collected in the United States, Italy and Spain.

This clone was seen just once. As originally analysed: For nucleated cells, counts were estimated from reference gene primer amplification. TCRdb's copy holds only in-frame clones and misses some; the assay was immunoSEQ multiplex PCR. Clone size and the V and J calls come from that table; the DNA yielded D and trimming. The table has some 200,000 clones, approximately 84% seen once. This CDR3 is 14 amino acids long. Trimming stripped 4 bases from V and 1 base from J, with 11 bases between. Per germline, CDR1 SGHTS and CDR2 YDEGEE. The chain uses TRBV5-8 and TRBJ2-5; unclear D gene. The clonotype originates from a man in his fifties or sixties with acute or convalescent COVID-19. Source material: peripheral blood. Here the CDR3 DNA reads TGTGCCAGCAGCGCTTCAGTATCCCAAGAGACCCAGTACTTC. This translates into CASSASVSQETQYF. The complete variable domain, with remaining parts taken from reference TRBV5-8 and TRBJ2-5, reads EAGVTQSPTHLIKTRGQQATLRCSPISGHTSVYWYQQALGLGLQFLLWYDEGEERNRGNFPPRFSGRQFPNYSSELNVNALELEDSALYLCASSASVSQETQYFGPGTRLLVL.